Presented here are 23 T cell receptor beta chains from one specimen sequenced in a study of blood T cell repertoires in COVID-19. Sequenced by immunoSEQ multiplex PCR; TCRdb stores in-frame clones only, minus some. The sample contains about 23,000 clones, approximately 80% of which appear only once. Material for sequencing was peripheral blood. Receptors were obtained from a man aged 65 to 85 with acute or convalescent COVID-19.

The chain employs TRBV7-2 and TRBJ2-5, with 8 bases lining up with TRBD2. Losses at the gene ends were 5 bases for V and 5 bases for J; bases not matched to a gene: 7. Germline V gene data show CDR1 as SGHTA and CDR2 as FQGNSA. This CDR3 region has 14 residues. CDR3 loop: CASSPGLAEETQYF. The CDR3 bases are TGTGCCAGCAGCCCCGGACTAGCCGAGGAGACCCAGTACTTC.

The count of this clone is one. The chain links TRBV7-2 to TRBJ1-1, with 8 positions matching TRBD1. Trimming took 5 bases from V and 3 from J; bases not matched to a gene: 5. The CDR3 runs 14 residues. The germline V gene has CDR1 SGHTA and CDR2 FQGNSA. This CDR3 reads CASSKDREDTEAFF. The CDR3 DNA reads as TGTGCCAGCAGCAAGGACAGGGAGGACACTGAAGCTTTCTTT. Full variable domain (missing parts from reference TRBV7-2 and TRBJ1-1): GAGVSQSPSNKVTEKGKDVELRCDPISGHTALYWYRQSLGQGLEFLIYFQGNSAPDKSGLPSDRFSAERTGGSVSTLTIQRTQQEDSAVYLCASSKDREDTEAFFGQGTRLTVV.

The chain has TRBV19 and TRBJ1-1; D remains ambiguous. The CDR3 is 13 amino acids. The germline CDR1 and CDR2 sequences are LNHDA and SQIVND (reference sequence). The V end was cut by 7 bases, the J end by 0 bases, with 9 bases between. In DNA, the CDR3 is TGTGCCAGTAAGCCTCGGGTGAACACTGAAGCTTTCTTT. Its protein product is CASKPRVNTEAFF.

This clone was counted a few times. The rearrangement links TRBV11-2 to TRBJ2-2; 9 nucleotides line up with TRBD2. CDR3 length equals 16 residues. Germline CDR1 reads SGHAT; CDR2 reads FQNNGV. V lost 4 bases to trimming and J lost 3 bases; unmatched junction nucleotides: 6. As DNA, the CDR3 is TGTGCCAGCAGCTACGGGCTAGCGGGGTACACCGGGGAGCTGTTTTTT. This codes for CASSYGLAGYTGELFF. Based on the CDR3 plus reference TRBV11-2 and TRBJ2-2, the full variable domain is EAGVAQSPRYKIIEKRQSVAFWCNPISGHATLYWYQQILGQGPKLLIQFQNNGVVDDSQLPKDRFSAERLKGVDSTLKIQPAKLEDSAVYLCASSYGLAGYTGELFFGEGSRLTVL.

This rearrangement joins TRBV5-1 to TRBJ1-4; D unclear. Per germline, CDR1 SGHRS and CDR2 YFSETQ. V was clipped by 0 bases and J by 7 bases, with 10 bases between them. This CDR3 has 14 amino acids. The CDR3 loop is CASSLAWSVEKLFF. The CDR3 coding sequence is TGCGCCAGCAGCTTGGCCTGGTCAGTTGAAAAACTGTTTTTT.

The V gene is TRBV5-1, the J gene TRBJ2-3; D ambiguous. The CDR3 spans 14 residues. Germline V gene sequence: CDR1 SGHRS, CDR2 YFSETQ. The ends were cut back, 7 bases at V and 1 base at J, with 13 bases in the middle. The CDR3 sequence: CASQASSGTDTQYF. CDR3 bases: TGCGCCAGCCAGGCGTCTTCCGGCACAGATACGCAGTATTTT.

The genes are TRBV30 and TRBJ1-6; D ambiguous. Trimming pared 8 bases from V and 7 bases from J, leaving 12 bases between. Per the germline V gene, CDR1 is GTSNPN and CDR2 is SVGIG (reference sequence). This CDR3 has 12 amino acids. The CDR3 here is CAGTLQNSPLHF. The CDR3 nucleotides read TGTGCCGGAACATTACAGAATTCACCCCTCCACTTT.

Concerning this clone: Other DNA sequences from this sample encode an identical CDR3 as well. The J gene is TRBJ1-5, the V gene TRBV7-2, with 10 bases aligning to TRBD1. The CDR3 is made up of 14 amino acids. Germline CDR1 is SGHTA and CDR2 is FQGNSA. With V trimmed by 5 bases and J by 4 bases, 2 bases remained unmatched. The CDR3 DNA sequence: TGTGCCAGCAGCCCGGACAGGGGGAATCAGCCCCAGCATTTT. Translating gives CASSPDRGNQPQHF.

The chain links TRBV6-5 to TRBJ2-7; 7 positions match TRBD1. Germline-derived CDR1 and CDR2 are MNHEY and SVGAGI. V shed 10 bases, J shed 3 bases, and the junction held 12 bases outside the gene matches. The CDR3 contains 14 residues. The CDR3 DNA is TGTGCCACCACGAGACAGGGCTTAGGCTACGAGCAGTACTTC. Amino acids: CATTRQGLGYEQYF.

The CDR3 loop reads CASSPGQGVYTF. The CDR3, as DNA: TGTGCCAGCAGCCCAGGACAGGGCGTCTACACCTTC. The rearrangement links TRBV7-9 to TRBJ1-2; 8 bases are a match to TRBD1. Germline assignment: CDR1 SEHNR and CDR2 FQNEAQ (reference sequence). The CDR3 has 12 residues. J lost 10 bases, V lost 5 bases, and 6 bases had no gene match.

The J gene is TRBJ1-6, the V gene TRBV3-1 (or the pseudogene TRBV3-2), with D uncertain. Germline V gene lookup returns CDR1 LGHDT and CDR2 YNNKEL (reference sequence). The CDR3 contains 13 residues. V gave up 1 base and J gave up 8 bases, with 6 bases separating them. This chain's CDR3 is CASSQVEDSPLHF. CDR3 in DNA: TGTGCCAGCAGCCAAGTCGAGGATTCACCCCTCCACTTT.

This chain joins TRBV5-1 and TRBJ2-5, with D tentatively TRBD2 (5 bases). The CDR3 spans 15 residues. Trimming left V 3 bases short and J 9 bases short, with 21 bases between. Germline V gene data show CDR1 as SGHRS and CDR2 as YFSETQ. CDR3 region: CASSSLGIAPESQYF. CDR3 DNA: TGCGCCAGCAGCTCTCTCGGGATAGCCCCGGAGTCCCAGTACTTC.

The J gene is TRBJ1-6, the V gene TRBV19; 7 bases are shared with TRBD1. The germline V gene has CDR1 LNHDA and CDR2 SQIVND (reference sequence). This CDR3 has 15 amino acids. The ends lost 4 bases at V and 9 bases at J; junction bases unmatched: 9. The chain's CDR3 is CASSKTDREFSPLHF. Written as DNA, the CDR3 is TGTGCCAGTAGTAAAACCGACAGGGAGTTTTCACCCCTCCACTTT.

This sequence joins TRBV6-2 or TRBV6-3 and TRBJ2-7; unclear D gene. CDR1 and CDR2 from the germline V gene are MNHEY and SVGEGT. The CDR3 covers 12 residues. V lost 5 bases and J lost 0, with 5 bases in between. As DNA, the CDR3 is TGTGCCAGCAGTCAGGTCTCCTACGAGCAGTACTTC. Residues: CASSQVSYEQYF.

V and J are TRBV6-5 and TRBJ2-3; TRBD2 agrees at 9 bases. The J segment lost 4 bases and the V segment lost 10 bases, leaving 9 bases of the junction unmatched. Germline CDR1 and CDR2: MNHEY and SVGAGI. This CDR3 contains 14 residues. CDR3 loop: CATRPGLAPDTQYF. CDR3 nucleotides: TGTGCCACAAGACCGGGACTAGCCCCAGATACGCAGTATTTT.

This sequence joins TRBV30 and TRBJ1-3; possible D gene TRBD1, 6 bases. The length of the CDR3 is 13 residues. V shed 4 bases and J shed 5 bases, with 12 bases lying between them. CDR1 is GTSNPN, CDR2 SVGIG, per germline (reference sequence). The CDR3 region is CAWIGDNRNTIYF. CDR3 nucleotide sequence: TGTGCCTGGATTGGGGACAACAGAAACACCATATATTTT. The full variable domain, rest sourced from reference TRBV30 and TRBJ1-3, is SQTIHQWPATLVQPVGSPLSLECTVEGTSNPNLYWYRQAAGRGLQLLFYSVGIGQISSEVPQNLSASRPQDRQFILSSKKLLLSDSGFYLCAWIGDNRNTIYFGEGSWLTVV.

This clone was detected only once. V gene TRBV6-5 combines with J gene TRBJ1-2; D is undetermined. Germline assignment: CDR1 MNHEY and CDR2 SVGAGI. The CDR3 totals 12 residues. The V end was cut by 5 bases, the J end by 8 bases, with 12 bases between. The CDR3 DNA reads TGTGCCAGCAGTCCGGGTCTTTTCGGCTACACCTTC. It translates to CASSPGLFGYTF.

The rearrangement uses TRBV7-9 and TRBJ2-1, with TRBD2 matching over 10 bases. V trimming: 5 bases; J trimming: 5 bases; junction bases outside the gene matches: 6. The CDR3 loop spans 15 amino acids. The germline CDR1 and CDR2 sequences are SEHNR and FQNEAQ (reference sequence). The CDR3 here is CASSRSSGGNNEQFF. CDR3 DNA sequence: TGTGCCAGCAGCCGATCTAGCGGGGGAAACAATGAGCAGTTCTTC. The complete variable domain, with remaining parts taken from reference TRBV7-9 and TRBJ2-1, reads DTGVSQNPRHKITKRGQNVTFRCDPISEHNRLYWYRQTLGQGPEFLTYFQNEAQLEKSRLLSDRFSAERPKGSFSTLEIQRTEQGDSAMYLCASSRSSGGNNEQFFGPGTRLTVL.

The rearrangement joins TRBV7-2 to TRBJ2-5; tentatively, D is TRBD1 (5 bases). Germline V gene sequence: CDR1 SGHTA, CDR2 FQGNSA. With 5 bases removed from V and 1 base from J, the gap between germline ends came to 14 bases. The CDR3 length is 15 residues. CDR3 sequence reads: CASSPALGAQETQYF. CDR3 coding DNA: TGTGCCAGCAGCCCAGCCCTAGGGGCCCAAGAGACCCAGTACTTC.

CDR3 sequence (DNA): TGTGCCAGCAGTTTAACGAAGCCGGTCGGGACAGGCCTGAGCTCCTATAATTCACCCCTCCACTTT. This encodes CASSLTKPVGTGLSSYNSPLHF. This chain connects TRBV27 to TRBJ1-6, with TRBD1 identical over 8 bases. CDR1 and CDR2 (germline): MNHEY, SMNVEV (reference sequence). The CDR3 extends over 22 amino acids. The V segment lost 2 bases and the J segment 0 bases; nucleotides outside the gene matches: 18.

The chain joins TRBV29-1 to TRBJ1-2, with a possible D match to TRBD1 (6 bases). Germline assignment: CDR1 SQVTM and CDR2 ANQGSEA. The V gene lost 7 bases and the J gene lost 7 bases, with 16 bases spanning the gap. CDR3 length: 12 residues. The CDR3 nucleotides are TGCAGCGCGGAGGGGGGAGGGCTTGGCTACACCTTC. Translated, it gives CSAEGGGLGYTF.

The J gene is TRBJ1-1, the V gene TRBV15; 8 bases match TRBD1. Per the germline V gene, CDR1 is LNHNV and CDR2 is YYDKDF (reference sequence). The CDR3 sequence is 12 residues long. V lost 3 bases to trimming and J lost 11 bases; unmatched junction nucleotides: 5. CDR3 sequence reads: CATSSSDRVAFF. In DNA, the CDR3 is TGTGCCACCAGCAGCTCGGACAGGGTGGCTTTCTTT.

This chain uses TRBV6-2 or TRBV6-3 with TRBJ1-1; D is unresolved. The CDR3 extends over 14 amino acids. V was shortened by 0 bases and J by 1 base, with 6 bases between the two germline ends. CDR1 is MNHEY and CDR2 is SVGEGT in the germline V gene. CDR3 bases: TGTGCCAGCAGTTACTCAGGGAGGAACACTGAAGCTTTCTTT. This gives the protein CASSYSGRNTEAFF.